Following are 16 T cell receptor beta chains from one sample sequenced in a study of blood T cells in healthy people across ages. The use of a sample-barcoded 5' primer and a J-beta primer mix characterized a second PCR of 7 to 11 cycles. Each CDR3 protein gets one entry after TCRdb re-called the 5' RACE reads with MiXCR. Of 1.6 million or so distinct CDR3 sequences detected, around 35% appear once; the ten largest clones hold 10% to 12%. Sequencing input: blood. These receptors were collected from a woman aged 25 to 39 in good health.

This chain uses TRBV29-1 with TRBJ1-1; D perhaps matches TRBD1 (5 bases). The ends were cut back, 4 bases at V and 6 bases at J, with 15 bases in the middle. The CDR3 runs to 13 residues. Germline V lookup: CDR1 SQVTM, CDR2 ANQGSEA. The chain's CDR3 is CSVAPRRQPEAFF. The DNA for the CDR3 is TGCAGCGTTGCTCCCAGGAGACAGCCTGAAGCTTTCTTT. The whole variable domain, filled in from reference TRBV29-1 and TRBJ1-1, reads SAVISQKPSRDICQRGTSLTIQCQVDSQVTMMFWYRQQPGQSLTLIATANQGSEATYESGFVIDKFPISRPNLTFSTLTVSNMSPEDSSIYLCSVAPRRQPEAFFGQGTRLTVV.

This clonotype appeared a few times. CDR3 loop: CASSSAGGAPEAFF. Here the CDR3 DNA reads TGTGCCAGCAGCTCCGCAGGGGGCGCGCCTGAAGCTTTCTTT. J is TRBJ1-1 and V is TRBV6-6, with 8 bases fitting TRBD1. Germline-derived CDR1 and CDR2 are MNHNY and SVGAGI (reference sequence). The length of the CDR3 is 14 residues. The J segment lost 6 bases and the V segment lost 6 bases, leaving 9 bases of the junction unmatched.

This clonotype was found many times. The chain links TRBV9 to TRBJ2-3; D tentatively reads TRBD1 or TRBD2 (6 bases each). Per germline, CDR1 SGDLS and CDR2 YYNGEE. With 3 bases removed from V and 4 bases from J, the gap between germline ends came to 15 bases. The CDR3 totals 15 residues. The CDR3 bases are TGTGCCAGCAGCGCCCTGGGGGGCGGCCCAGATACGCAGTATTTT. This codes for CASSALGGGPDTQYF.

This clonotype has a handful of counts. The chain combines TRBV4-1 with TRBJ1-2, with a possible D match to TRBD1 (6 bases). Trimming took 4 bases from V and 4 from J, leaving 16 bases between them. The germline CDR1 and CDR2 sequences are MGHRA and YSYEKL. CDR3 length: 15 amino acids. This chain's CDR3 is CASSPGQTFVYGYTF. In DNA form, the CDR3 reads TGCGCCAGCAGCCCCGGACAGACCTTCGTCTATGGCTACACCTTC.

This clonotype has only a few counts. This chain uses TRBV6-1 with TRBJ2-7; D is possibly TRBD1 (6 bases). The CDR3 covers 17 residues. Germline V CDR1 and CDR2: MNHNS, SASEGT. V shed 8 bases and J shed 2 bases, with 25 bases lying between them. The CDR3 region is CASGLSRGPRMAYEQYF. CDR3 nucleotides: TGTGCCAGCGGGCTTAGCAGGGGACCCAGGATGGCCTACGAGCAGTACTTC.

The chain employs TRBV10-2 and TRBJ2-4, with 16 bases matching TRBD2. The DNA end is more similar to TRBJ2-7, so the J call may be wrong. This CDR3 has 16 amino acids. The germline CDR1 and CDR2 sequences are WSHSY and SAAADI. CDR3 sequence reads: CATGTSGRVGAYEQYF. In DNA, the CDR3 is TGCGCCACAGGGACTAGCGGGAGGGTTGGAGCCTACGAGCAGTACTTC.

V is TRBV29-1 and J is TRBJ2-3; tentatively, D is TRBD2 (7 bases). V gave up 3 bases and J gave up 8 bases, with 21 bases separating them. CDR3 length: 15 residues. Germline assignment: CDR1 SQVTM and CDR2 ANQGSEA. The CDR3 coding sequence is TGCAGCGTTGAGATAGGGGGTTCCGAGCGGGGTACGCAGTATTTT. Translating gives CSVEIGGSERGTQYF.

This clonotype was observed at least ten times. The chain's CDR3 is CSVPKGGTAQGEQYF. The DNA for the CDR3 is TGCAGCGTTCCAAAGGGGGGGACAGCTCAAGGCGAGCAGTACTTC. The rearrangement joins TRBV29-1 to TRBJ2-7; D is perhaps TRBD1 or TRBD2 (7 bases each). The CDR3 loop spans 15 amino acids. V shed 5 bases and J shed 6 bases, with 23 bases lying between them. The germline gives CDR1 SQVTM, CDR2 ANQGSEA.

This clonotype was counted a few times. The junction does not match germline at one end; this may be a read error. The chain links TRBV7-2 to TRBJ2-2; D is possibly TRBD2 (5 bases). Germline V gene lookup returns CDR1 SGHTA and CDR2 FQGNSA. The CDR3 has 14 residues. As DNA, the CDR3 is TGTGCCAGCGGATCTGGAGCGAACACCGGGGAGCGGTTTTTT. It is translated as CASGSGANTGERFF. Based on the CDR3 plus reference TRBV7-2 and TRBJ2-2, the full variable domain is GAGVSQSPSNKVTEKGKDVELRCDPISGHTALYWYRQSLGQGLEFLIYFQGNSAPDKSGLPSDRFSAERTGGSVSTLTIQRTQQEDSAVYLCASGSGANTGERFFGEGSRLTVL.

This clonotype was observed a few times. The chain uses TRBV27 and TRBJ1-5, with D hard to call. Germline values: CDR1 MNHEY, CDR2 SMNVEV (reference sequence). There are 15 residues in the CDR3. V was trimmed by 6 bases and J by 1 base, leaving 13 bases between them. This chain's CDR3 is CASRIRGGSNQPQHF. The CDR3 nucleotides read TGTGCCAGCAGGATCCGAGGTGGGAGCAATCAGCCCCAGCATTTT.

Remarks on this clonotype: A much larger clone differs by one base, so this may be a read error. The chain uses TRBV15 and TRBJ2-5; the D is unclear. Germline V gene sequence: CDR1 LNHNV, CDR2 YYDKDF (reference sequence). With 8 bases removed from V and 0 bases from J, the gap between germline ends came to 13 bases. CDR3 size: 14 residues. The DNA for the CDR3 is TGTGCCACCCACTCCTGGGCAGACCAAGAGACCCAGTACTTC. Its translation: CATHSWADQETQYF.

The V and J genes are TRBV24-1 and TRBJ2-1; D remains unclear. The CDR3 extends over 16 amino acids. Per the germline V gene, CDR1 is KGHDR and CDR2 is SFDVKD. Trimming removed 4 bases from V and 4 bases from J, with 16 bases in between. DNA for the CDR3: TGTGCCACCAGTGAACCGGACCCATCCGGATACAATGAGCAGTTCTTC. The encoded protein is CATSEPDPSGYNEQFF.

Turning to this clonotype: At one of its ends the junction is not consistent with the germline gene, which may arise from a read error. The rearrangement links TRBV2 to TRBJ1-5; maybe TRBD1 (5 bases). CDR1 and CDR2 (germline): SNHLY, FYNNEI. The CDR3 is 18 residues long. The CDR3 DNA reads as TGTGCCAGCAATGAAGAGGTGACGGGGGGAAGGGTTAATCAGCCCCAGCATTTT. Translation gives CASNEEVTGGRVNQPQHF.

This chain links TRBV7-9 with TRBJ2-5; a possible D gene is TRBD1 (5 bases). The CDR3 covers 16 residues. V lost 2 bases and J 2 bases, leaving 15 bases between the germline ends. CDR1 SEHNR and CDR2 FQNEAQ come from the germline V gene (reference sequence). The CDR3 nucleotides are TGTGCCAGCAGCTTAACGGGTCTAGACAGACAAGAGACCCAGTACTTC. This gives the protein CASSLTGLDRQETQYF.

This clonotype occurred a few times. V gene TRBV7-8 combines with J gene TRBJ2-6, with D possibly TRBD2 on 6 matching bases. Trimming removed 5 bases at V and 0 bases at J, with 11 bases between. The CDR3 loop spans 16 amino acids. Germline V gene lookup returns CDR1 SGHVS and CDR2 FQNEAQ. CDR3 loop: CASSLSGLSGANVLTF. The CDR3 DNA reads TGTGCCAGCAGCCTTAGCGGTCTCTCTGGGGCCAACGTCCTGACTTTC.

The rearrangement links TRBV21-1 to TRBJ1-6; no DNA check was done on the table's D call, TRBD1. TRBV21-1 is a recognized pseudogene. This CDR3 is 15 amino acids long. The CDR3, as DNA: TGTGCCAGCAGCTTCGCATACGGGGACGTATCACCCCTCCACTTT. Its protein is CASSFAYGDVSPLHF.